The 25 T cell receptor beta chains below all came from one sample that was sequenced in a study of T cell changes during pregnancy in multiple sclerosis. Here immunoSEQ multiplex PCR was the method, and the copy in TCRdb shows in-frame clones only, minus some. The sample includes 30,000 to 35,000 clones, 90% seen only once; the top ten take 0.5% to 0.65%. This material consisted of CD4+ T cells from peripheral blood mononuclear cells, taken in the third trimester of pregnancy. The source is a female donor in good health, enrolled as a control in a pregnancy study.

The CDR3 loop reads CASSEVRGNQPQHF. CDR3 DNA: TGTGCCAGCAGTGAAGTGAGGGGCAATCAGCCCCAGCATTTT. This rearrangement joins TRBV2 to TRBJ1-5; D gene unclear. CDR1 and CDR2 (germline): SNHLY, FYNNEI. The CDR3 is made up of 14 amino acids. Trimming took off 1 base at V and 2 bases at J, with 6 bases between the two ends.

V and J are TRBV6-5 and TRBJ2-1, with D possibly being TRBD2 (6 bases). V was shortened by 5 bases and J by 9 bases, with 17 bases between the two germline ends. This CDR3 comprises 14 residues. Germline V gene lookup returns CDR1 MNHEY and CDR2 SVGAGI. CDR3 sequence reads: CASSGGSEQGEQFF. CDR3 bases: TGTGCCAGCAGTGGGGGGAGCGAGCAGGGTGAGCAGTTCTTC.

This clone showed up just once. This sequence joins TRBV30 and TRBJ2-3; tentatively, D is TRBD1 (5 bases). This CDR3 is built from 15 residues. Per germline, CDR1 GTSNPN and CDR2 SVGIG (reference sequence). The V end was cut by 5 bases, the J end by 3 bases, with 18 bases between. CDR3 loop: CAWGVRAVGTDTQYF. The CDR3 bases are TGTGCCTGGGGCGTCAGGGCCGTGGGGACAGATACGCAGTATTTT. Full variable domain (remainder filled in from reference TRBV30 and TRBJ2-3): SQTIHQWPATLVQPVGSPLSLECTVEGTSNPNLYWYRQAAGRGLQLLFYSVGIGQISSEVPQNLSASRPQDRQFILSSKKLLLSDSGFYLCAWGVRAVGTDTQYFGPGTRLTVL.

The V gene is TRBV30, the J gene TRBJ1-1; D is perhaps TRBD1 (6 bases). CDR3 length: 13 amino acids. The germline V gene encodes CDR1 GTSNPN and CDR2 SVGIG (reference sequence). The V end was cut by 8 bases, the J end by 3 bases, with 16 bases between. Here the CDR3 reads CAHSAQGHTEAFF. CDR3 nucleotide sequence: TGTGCCCATTCGGCCCAGGGGCACACTGAAGCTTTCTTT.

J is TRBJ2-1 and V is TRBV11-3, with D possibly being TRBD2 (7 bases). Germline CDR1 is SGHNT and CDR2 is YENEEA. V shed 0 bases and J shed 7 bases, with 10 bases lying between them. The CDR3 is 14 residues long. The CDR3, as DNA: TGTGCCAGCAGCTTAGAGGGGGGGCAAAATGAGCAGTTCTTC. Amino acid sequence: CASSLEGGQNEQFF.

V usage is TRBV29-1 and J usage is TRBJ2-1; 9 positions match TRBD2. Germline V gene sequence: CDR1 SQVTM, CDR2 ANQGSEA. The CDR3 contains 12 residues. The junction had 4 bases not matched to a gene; V was cut back by 3 bases and J by 10 bases. This CDR3 reads CSVETSGSEQFF. DNA for the CDR3: TGCAGCGTTGAGACTAGCGGATCGGAGCAGTTCTTC.

By share of the sample, this clone is medium-sized. This chain uses TRBV30 with TRBJ2-7; tentative D call: TRBD2 (6 bases). The CDR3 covers 13 residues. Germline V lookup: CDR1 GTSNPN, CDR2 SVGIG (reference sequence). V was trimmed by 4 bases and J by 0 bases, leaving 10 bases between them. CDR3 in amino acids: CAWKARGSYEQYF. The CDR3 DNA reads as TGTGCCTGGAAGGCGCGGGGCTCCTACGAGCAGTACTTC.

The chain uses TRBV19 and TRBJ1-1, with 10 bases matching TRBD1. Germline trimming cut 5 bases from V and 2 bases from J; bases unmatched to any gene: 8. CDR1 is LNHDA, CDR2 SQIVND, per germline (reference sequence). The CDR3 is 16 residues long. The CDR3 DNA follows: TGTGCCAGTAGTGTTCGACAGGGGGCTTACAACACTGAAGCTTTCTTT. Translation gives CASSVRQGAYNTEAFF.

DNA for the CDR3: TGTGCCAGCAGTGAAGGAGGGGGCATGGAAAAACTGTTTTTT. It is translated as CASSEGGGMEKLFF. The chain recombines TRBV6-1 with TRBJ1-4, with 7 bases that match TRBD1. V dropped 1 base and J dropped 8; count of bases not matched to a gene: 4. The germline CDR1 and CDR2 sequences are MNHNS and SASEGT. This CDR3 contains 14 residues.

V gene TRBV11-2 combines with J gene TRBJ1-2, with D possibly TRBD1 on 6 matching bases. Trimming pared 5 bases from V and 0 bases from J, leaving 19 bases between. This CDR3 contains 17 residues. Per germline, CDR1 SGHAT and CDR2 FQNNGV. The CDR3 reads CASSPVDGQRSNYGYTF. CDR3 sequence (DNA): TGTGCCAGCAGCCCTGTGGACGGACAGCGATCTAACTATGGCTACACCTTC.

CDR3 loop: CASSQREKFADTQYF. The CDR3 DNA reads as TGTGCCAGCAGTCAGCGGGAGAAGTTCGCAGATACGCAGTATTTT. The chain combines TRBV2 with TRBJ2-3, with 8 nucleotides matching TRBD2. Per germline, CDR1 SNHLY and CDR2 FYNNEI. CDR3 length: 15 residues. V lost 5 bases, J lost 4 bases, and 8 bases stayed unmatched.

This chain uses TRBV27 with TRBJ2-1; TRBD2 aligns across 10 bases. The V gene end was trimmed by 0 bases and the J gene end by 8 bases; junction bases not matched to a gene: 4. Germline V gene sequence: CDR1 MNHEY, CDR2 SMNVEV (reference sequence). The CDR3 totals 15 residues. The CDR3 spells CASSLSLAGAYEQFF. The CDR3 nucleotides are TGTGCCAGCAGTTTATCTCTAGCGGGAGCCTATGAGCAGTTCTTC.

The V gene is TRBV10-3, the J gene TRBJ1-3; no clear D gene. CDR1 and CDR2 from the germline V gene are ENHRY and SYGVKD. The V and J ends lost 7 bases and 0 bases respectively, with 10 bases between them. The CDR3 is made up of 14 amino acids. CDR3 DNA sequence: TGTGCCATCACAAGAGAAATCTCTGGAAACACCATATATTTT. It encodes CAITREISGNTIYF.

This clone has only a few counts. The chain joins TRBV10-3 to TRBJ1-1; weak D call: TRBD1 (5 bases). Germline V gene data show CDR1 as ENHRY and CDR2 as SYGVKD. V was pared by 8 bases and J by 4 bases, with 8 bases between. There are 11 residues in the CDR3. The chain's CDR3 is CAIGGGTEAFF. CDR3 DNA sequence: TGTGCCATCGGGGGGGGCACTGAAGCTTTCTTT.

The chain is built from TRBV7-8 and TRBJ2-1; 9 nucleotides align to TRBD2. The CDR3 is 16 residues long. V lost 5 bases, J lost 7 bases, and 12 bases stayed unmatched. Germline values: CDR1 SGHVS, CDR2 FQNEAQ. DNA for the CDR3: TGTGCCAGCAGCACGAGGGGGCGGGGGGGCTCGAATGAGCAGTTCTTC. Protein: CASSTRGRGGSNEQFF.

This rearrangement joins TRBV2 to TRBJ1-1, with 7 nucleotides matching TRBD1. V was clipped by 6 bases and J by 3 bases; unmatched bases: 7. CDR1 and CDR2 from the germline V gene are SNHLY and FYNNEI. CDR3 length equals 14 residues. CDR3 sequence reads: CASRGQRPDTEAFF. CDR3 nucleotide sequence: TGTGCCAGCAGGGGACAGAGACCAGACACTGAAGCTTTCTTT.

The chain recombines TRBV7-2 with TRBJ1-6; TRBD1 might be the D (6 bases). Germline V lookup: CDR1 SGHTA, CDR2 FQGNSA. The CDR3 loop spans 14 amino acids. Trimming cost V 5 bases and J 6 bases, with 11 bases left between them. CDR3 amino acids: CASSATGSNSPLHF. The DNA for the CDR3 is TGTGCCAGCAGCGCGACAGGATCTAATTCACCCCTCCACTTT.

The chain combines TRBV7-8 with TRBJ1-2, with TRBD1 as a possible D gene (6 bases). The CDR3 runs 13 residues. V was pared by 2 bases and J by 5 bases, with 9 bases between. Germline CDR1 and CDR2: SGHVS and FQNEAQ. CDR3 sequence: CASSLQGSYGYTF. The CDR3, as DNA: TGTGCCAGCAGCTTACAGGGGAGTTATGGCTACACCTTC. The full variable domain, with the rest looked up from reference TRBV7-8 and TRBJ1-2, is GAGVSQSPRYKVAKRGQDVALRCDPISGHVSLFWYQQALGQGPEFLTYFQNEAQLDKSGLPSDRFFAERPEGSVSTLKIQRTQQEDSAVYLCASSLQGSYGYTFGSGTRLTVV.

The rearrangement joins TRBV19 to TRBJ2-7, with 7 bases matching TRBD1. Germline V gene lookup returns CDR1 LNHDA and CDR2 SQIVND (reference sequence). Unmatched junction bases numbered 12, after V lost 3 bases and J lost 4 bases. The CDR3 is 16 residues long. CDR3 sequence: CASSISPPGQYYEQYF. Written as DNA, the CDR3 is TGTGCCAGTAGTATCAGCCCCCCGGGACAGTATTACGAGCAGTACTTC.

The sample holds one count of this clone. The chain carries TRBV2 and TRBJ1-1; possible D gene TRBD1, 5 bases. This CDR3 has 14 amino acids. V was trimmed by 6 bases and J by 1 base, leaving 12 bases between them. The germline CDR1 and CDR2 sequences are SNHLY and FYNNEI. CDR3 nucleotides: TGTGCCAGCAGGCCCCCGACAGAGAACACTGAAGCTTTCTTT. Translated, it gives CASRPPTENTEAFF.

This clone was observed once. The chain links TRBV30 to TRBJ2-1; D remains ambiguous. V lost 4 bases, J lost 6 bases, and 16 bases lay in between. Germline V lookup: CDR1 GTSNPN, CDR2 SVGIG (reference sequence). This CDR3 has 14 amino acids. CDR3 amino acids: CAWTRGSPGNEQFF. The DNA for the CDR3 is TGTGCCTGGACCAGAGGTAGCCCGGGCAATGAGCAGTTCTTC.

J is TRBJ2-7 and V is TRBV7-8; 11 bases map to TRBD2. The CDR3 is made up of 17 amino acids. The trim removed 1 base at V and 1 base at J, leaving 6 bases unmatched. From germline, CDR1 is SGHVS and CDR2 FQNEAQ. CDR3 sequence: CASSLGLAGRTSYEQYF. CDR3 nucleotides: TGTGCCAGCAGCTTAGGACTAGCGGGACGAACGTCCTACGAGCAGTACTTC.

V is TRBV5-4 and J is TRBJ1-5; D is unresolved. The CDR3 totals 14 residues. Trimming left V 0 bases short and J 1 base short, with 5 bases between. The germline V gene encodes CDR1 SGHNT and CDR2 YYREEE (reference sequence). CDR3 DNA: TGTGCCAGCAGCTTGGCGGGGAGCAATCAGCCCCAGCATTTT. Protein: CASSLAGSNQPQHF.

The chain uses TRBV11-2 and TRBJ1-3; no clear D. V was shortened by 1 base and J by 0 bases, with 4 bases between the two germline ends. Germline V gene data show CDR1 as SGHAT and CDR2 as FQNNGV. This CDR3 spans 14 amino acids. CDR3 DNA sequence: TGTGCCAGCAGCTTAGGGGCCTCTGGAAACACCATATATTTT. Residues: CASSLGASGNTIYF.

J is TRBJ2-7 and V is TRBV5-1; D gene ambiguous. CDR3 length: 13 amino acids. Germline V gene sequence: CDR1 SGHRS, CDR2 YFSETQ. Trimming cost V 1 base and J 4 bases, with 9 bases left between them. The chain's CDR3 is CASSLPPLYEQYF. For the CDR3, the DNA is TGCGCCAGCAGCTTGCCCCCCTTATACGAGCAGTACTTC.